The 3 T cell receptor beta chains given below trace back to one sample, sequenced in a study of T cell responses to AZD1222 COVID-19 vaccine. The assay was immunoSEQ multiplex PCR, and TCRdb's table has in-frame clones only and misses some. This sample has 140,000 or so clones, with 85% to 95% found just once. Source: peripheral blood, taken after recovery from COVID-19. These receptors all come from an adult who had recovered from COVID-19.

V and J are TRBV29-1 and TRBJ2-3, with D perhaps TRBD2 (6 bases). Germline CDR1 reads SQVTM; CDR2 reads ANQGSEA. Trimming left V 0 bases short and J 0 bases short, with 13 bases between. The CDR3 is made up of 16 amino acids. The CDR3 coding sequence is TGCAGCGTTGAAGATAGTGCGGGGACGAGCACAGATACGCAGTATTTT. This sequence encodes CSVEDSAGTSTDTQYF.

The chain is built from TRBV7-3 and TRBJ2-3; 12 nucleotides match TRBD2. Per the germline V gene, CDR1 is SGHTA and CDR2 is FQGTGA. CDR3 length: 14 residues. V was clipped by 4 bases and J by 10 bases; unmatched bases: 6. The DNA of the CDR3 is TGTGCCAGCAGCTCGACTAGCGGGAGAACCGCGCAGTATTTT. Its protein product is CASSSTSGRTAQYF.

V gene TRBV2 combines with J gene TRBJ2-3; D uncertain. Germline lookup yields CDR1 SNHLY and CDR2 FYNNEI. The CDR3 totals 12 residues. Trimming pared 4 bases from V and 6 bases from J, leaving 8 bases between. The CDR3: CASSALGDTQYF. For the CDR3, the DNA is TGTGCCAGCAGTGCACTCGGTGATACGCAGTATTTT. Filled out from reference TRBV2 and TRBJ2-3, the complete variable domain reads EPEVTQTPSHQVTQMGQEVILRCVPISNHLYFYWYRQILGQKVEFLVSFYNNEISEKSEIFDDQFSVERPDGSNFTLKIRSTKLEDSAMYFCASSALGDTQYFGPGTRLTVL.